This passage covers 16 T cell receptor beta chains from one sample sequenced in a study of blood T cell repertoires in COVID-19. TCRdb's table, derived via immunoSEQ multiplex PCR, lists solely in-frame clones and lacks some. The sample has 350,000 to 550,000 clones; roughly nine tenths are singletons. Sequencing input: PBMCs or T cells enriched from blood (not recorded which). The source of these receptors is a woman aged 18-29 years with acute COVID-19.

The J gene is TRBJ2-3, the V gene TRBV28; tentative D call: TRBD1 (6 bases). Trimming removed 1 base from V and 0 bases from J, with 11 bases in between. In germline, CDR1 is MDHEN, CDR2 SYDVKM. The CDR3 contains 16 residues. CDR3 sequence reads: CASSLSQGISTDTQYF. CDR3 DNA: TGTGCCAGCAGTTTATCGCAGGGGATAAGCACAGATACGCAGTATTTT. The whole variable domain, remainder taken from reference TRBV28 and TRBJ2-3, is DVKVTQSSRYLVKRTGEKVFLECVQDMDHENMFWYRQDPGLGLRLIYFSYDVKMKEKGDIPEGYSVSREKKERFSLILESASTNQTSMYLCASSLSQGISTDTQYFGPGTRLTVL.

V is TRBV5-1 and J is TRBJ2-2, with 7 positions matching TRBD1. Germline values: CDR1 SGHRS, CDR2 YFSETQ. V lost 4 bases, J lost 1 base, and 4 bases stayed unmatched. CDR3 length: 15 amino acids. The CDR3 DNA is TGCGCCAGCAGCCCAGGACAGGAGAACACCGGGGAGCTGTTTTTT. This codes for CASSPGQENTGELFF.

The chain links TRBV29-1 to TRBJ2-3, with 8 bases identical to TRBD2. This CDR3 region has 14 residues. Trimming cost V 7 bases and J 5 bases; bases outside gene matches: 11. Germline CDR1 SQVTM, CDR2 ANQGSEA. CDR3 nucleotide sequence: TGCAGCGCCTCTCCAGTAGCGGGACGAGATACGCAGTATTTT. Its protein product is CSASPVAGRDTQYF.

This chain links TRBV7-9 with TRBJ2-4, with D tentatively TRBD1 (6 bases). CDR1 is SEHNR and CDR2 is FQNEAQ in the germline V gene (reference sequence). V dropped 3 bases and J dropped 0 bases, with 9 bases sitting between them. CDR3 length: 15 amino acids. The DNA of the CDR3 is TGTGCCAGCAGCTTGACAGGACTAGCCAAAAACATTCAGTACTTC. Protein product: CASSLTGLAKNIQYF. Using reference TRBV7-9 and TRBJ2-4 for the parts outside the CDR3, the full variable domain is DTGVSQNPRHKITKRGQNVTFRCDPISEHNRLYWYRQTLGQGPEFLTYFQNEAQLEKSRLLSDRFSAERPKGSFSTLEIQRTEQGDSAMYLCASSLTGLAKNIQYFGAGTRLSVL.

V usage is TRBV27 and J usage is TRBJ2-1, with 7 bases aligning to TRBD1. This CDR3 is 13 amino acids long. J lost 9 bases, V lost 5 bases, and 7 bases had no gene match. CDR1 is MNHEY and CDR2 is SMNVEV in the germline V gene (reference sequence). CDR3: CASSIGGPSEQFF. DNA for the CDR3: TGTGCCAGCAGTATAGGGGGCCCCTCTGAGCAGTTCTTC.

The DNA for the CDR3 is TGTGCCAGCAGCGGAGGACTAGCGGTTGTGTACAATGAGCAGTTCTTC. Amino acid sequence: CASSGGLAVVYNEQFF. This sequence joins TRBV9 and TRBJ2-1; 10 nucleotides agree with TRBD2. CDR1 and CDR2 (germline): SGDLS, YYNGEE. The CDR3 spans 16 residues. Trimming at V came to 3 bases and at J to 4 bases, leaving 7 bases not matched to a gene.

The chain combines TRBV3-1 (or the pseudogene TRBV3-2) with TRBJ1-1; D is possibly TRBD1 (5 bases). Deletions cut 4 bases from V and 1 base from J, with 7 bases between. There are 13 residues in the CDR3. Germline values: CDR1 LGHDT, CDR2 YNNKEL (reference sequence). The CDR3 sequence is CASSPDTNTEAFF. CDR3 sequence (DNA): TGTGCCAGCAGCCCGGACACGAACACTGAAGCTTTCTTT.

The gene calls are TRBV19 and TRBJ1-2; weak D call: TRBD1 (5 bases). The CDR3 length is 15 residues. Germline V lookup: CDR1 LNHDA, CDR2 SQIVND (reference sequence). V shed 3 bases and J shed 7 bases, with 18 bases lying between them. The CDR3 DNA follows: TGTGCCAGTAGTATTGAAGACAGCGTTCTCAGTGGCTACACCTTC. Its translation: CASSIEDSVLSGYTF. Drawing the rest from reference TRBV19 and TRBJ1-2, the complete variable domain is DGGITQSPKYLFRKEGQNVTLSCEQNLNHDAMYWYRQDPGQGLRLIYYSQIVNDFQKGDIAEGYSVSREKKESFPLTVTSAQKNPTAFYLCASSIEDSVLSGYTFGSGTRLTVV.

This clone was found a few times. Within the sample, other DNA sequences also encode this same CDR3. The V gene is TRBV9, the J gene TRBJ1-6; 12 nucleotides agree with TRBD1. Germline trimming cut 2 bases from V and 9 bases from J; bases unmatched to any gene: 0. This CDR3 contains 14 residues. Germline-derived CDR1 and CDR2 are SGDLS and YYNGEE. CDR3 nucleotides: TGTGCCAGCAGCGTGGGACAGGGGGCTTCACCCCTCCACTTT. As protein: CASSVGQGASPLHF.

The CDR3 nucleotides read TGTGCCAGCACCCAGTGGACAGGGAACACCGGGGAGCTGTTTTTT. It codes for CASTQWTGNTGELFF. The genes are TRBV6-5 and TRBJ2-2; TRBD1 aligns across 7 bases. CDR1 and CDR2 (germline): MNHEY, SVGAGI. V gave up 7 bases and J gave up 1 base; unmatched junction bases: 6. The CDR3 sequence is 15 residues long.

This clone has only a few counts. The chain uses TRBV6-5 and TRBJ1-1, with D perhaps matching TRBD1 (6 bases). Looked up from germline, CDR1 is MNHEY and CDR2 is SVGAGI. Trimming removed 2 bases at V and 1 base at J, with 8 bases between. This CDR3 is built from 14 residues. DNA of the CDR3: TGTGCCAGCAGTTACCAGGGGCAGAACACTGAAGCTTTCTTT. As protein: CASSYQGQNTEAFF.

The chain links TRBV5-1 to TRBJ1-5; D might be TRBD1 (6 bases). CDR1 is SGHRS and CDR2 is YFSETQ in the germline V gene. V was pared by 3 bases and J by 5 bases, with 12 bases between. The CDR3 covers 14 residues. This CDR3 reads CASSSRGGDQPQHF. As DNA, the CDR3 is TGCGCCAGCAGCTCGCGAGGGGGGGATCAGCCCCAGCATTTT. The full variable domain, rest sourced from reference TRBV5-1 and TRBJ1-5, is KAGVTQTPRYLIKTRGQQVTLSCSPISGHRSVSWYQQTPGQGLQFLFEYFSETQRNKGNFPGRFSGRQFSNSRSEMNVSTLELGDSALYLCASSSRGGDQPQHFGDGTRLSIL.

The chain combines TRBV19 with TRBJ2-4; D is uncertain. Germline-derived CDR1 and CDR2 are LNHDA and SQIVND (reference sequence). V lost 1 base, J lost 4 bases, and 17 bases lay in between. CDR3 length: 17 residues. The CDR3 DNA follows: TGTGCCAGTAGTATAGTGGAGCCACCTTTGGCTAAAAACATTCAGTACTTC. It is translated as CASSIVEPPLAKNIQYF. Supplemented by reference TRBV19 and TRBJ2-4, the full variable domain reads DGGITQSPKYLFRKEGQNVTLSCEQNLNHDAMYWYRQDPGQGLRLIYYSQIVNDFQKGDIAEGYSVSREKKESFPLTVTSAQKNPTAFYLCASSIVEPPLAKNIQYFGAGTRLSVL.

The chain joins TRBV7-9 to TRBJ2-7, with TRBD1 matching 9 bases. The V gene end was trimmed by 1 base and the J gene end by 5 bases; junction bases not matched to a gene: 12. Looked up from germline, CDR1 is SEHNR and CDR2 is FQNEAQ (reference sequence). CDR3 length: 17 amino acids. The CDR3 region has the DNA TGTGCCAGCAGCTTAGTCGTGCGACAGGGGGACAGCCACGAGCAGTACTTC. Protein sequence: CASSLVVRQGDSHEQYF.

This clone was recorded only once. The V gene is TRBV6-2 or TRBV6-3, the J gene TRBJ2-7, with 11 nucleotides matching TRBD2. Germline CDR1 is MNHEY and CDR2 is SVGEGT. The CDR3 is 17 residues long. Unmatched junction bases numbered 5, after V lost 1 base and J lost 0 bases. The CDR3 loop reads CASSYFSGGDFSYEQYF. In DNA, the CDR3 is TGTGCCAGCAGTTACTTTAGCGGGGGGGATTTCTCCTACGAGCAGTACTTC.

V is TRBV13 and J is TRBJ1-6, with D possibly matching TRBD1 (6 bases). Germline V lookup: CDR1 PRHDT, CDR2 FYEKMQ (reference sequence). V was trimmed by 8 bases and J by 10 bases, leaving 12 bases between them. The CDR3 has 12 amino acids. The DNA of the CDR3 is TGTGCCAGCGCGAAGGGGGGGTCACCCCTCCACTTT. Its protein product is CASAKGGSPLHF. Complete variable domain (other parts from reference TRBV13 and TRBJ1-6): AAGVIQSPRHLIKEKRETATLKCYPIPRHDTVYWYQQGPGQDPQFLISFYEKMQSDKGSIPDRFSAQQFSDYHSELNMSSLELGDSALYFCASAKGGSPLHFGNGTRLTVT.